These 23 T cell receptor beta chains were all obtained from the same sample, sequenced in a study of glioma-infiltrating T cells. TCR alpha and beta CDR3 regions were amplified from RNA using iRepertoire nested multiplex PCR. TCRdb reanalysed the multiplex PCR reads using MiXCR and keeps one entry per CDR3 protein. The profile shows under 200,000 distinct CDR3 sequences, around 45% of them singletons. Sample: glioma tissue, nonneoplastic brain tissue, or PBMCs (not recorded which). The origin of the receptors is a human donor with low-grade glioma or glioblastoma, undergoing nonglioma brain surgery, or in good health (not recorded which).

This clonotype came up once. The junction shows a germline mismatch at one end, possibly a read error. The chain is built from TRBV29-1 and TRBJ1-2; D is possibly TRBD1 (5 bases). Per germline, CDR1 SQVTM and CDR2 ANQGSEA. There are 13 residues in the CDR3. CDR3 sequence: CSVVGTAFYGFTF. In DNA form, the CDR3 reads TGCAGCGTGGTAGGGACGGCCTTTTATGGCTTCACCTTC.

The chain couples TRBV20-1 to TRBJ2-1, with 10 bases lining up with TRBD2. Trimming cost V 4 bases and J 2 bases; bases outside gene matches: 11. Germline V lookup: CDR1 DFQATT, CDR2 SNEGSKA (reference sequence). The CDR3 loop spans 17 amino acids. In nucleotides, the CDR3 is TGCAGTGCTATCGCTAGCGGGAGTACGTCGACCTACAATGAGCAGTTCTTC. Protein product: CSAIASGSTSTYNEQFF.

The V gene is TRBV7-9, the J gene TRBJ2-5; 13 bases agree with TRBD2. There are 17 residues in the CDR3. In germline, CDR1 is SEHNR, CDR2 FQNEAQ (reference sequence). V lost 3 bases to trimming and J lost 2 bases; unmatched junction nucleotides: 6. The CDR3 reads CASSLGLAGRMQETQYF. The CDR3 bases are TGTGCCAGCAGCTTGGGACTAGCGGGAAGGATGCAAGAGACCCAGTACTTC.

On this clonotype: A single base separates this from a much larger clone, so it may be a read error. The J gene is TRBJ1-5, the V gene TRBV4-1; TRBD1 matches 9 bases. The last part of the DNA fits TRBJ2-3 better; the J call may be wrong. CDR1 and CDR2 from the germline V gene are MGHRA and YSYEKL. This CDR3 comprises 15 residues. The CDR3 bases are TGCGCCAGCAGGCTGGGACAGGGAGACACATATACGCAGTATTTT. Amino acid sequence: CASRLGQGDTYTQYF.

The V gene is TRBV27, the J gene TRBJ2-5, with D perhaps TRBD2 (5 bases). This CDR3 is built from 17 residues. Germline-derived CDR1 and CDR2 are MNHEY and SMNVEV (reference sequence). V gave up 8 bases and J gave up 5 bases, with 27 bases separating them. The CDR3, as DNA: TGTGCCAGCGCTTTTGAAGGAGGCACTCATCGAGTGGAGACCCAGTACTTC. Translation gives CASAFEGGTHRVETQYF.

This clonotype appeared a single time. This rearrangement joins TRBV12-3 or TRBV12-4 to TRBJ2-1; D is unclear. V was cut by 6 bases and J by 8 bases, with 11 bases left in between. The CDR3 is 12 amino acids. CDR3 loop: CASSPAPYEQFF. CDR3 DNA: TGTGCCAGCAGCCCAGCTCCCTATGAGCAGTTCTTC.

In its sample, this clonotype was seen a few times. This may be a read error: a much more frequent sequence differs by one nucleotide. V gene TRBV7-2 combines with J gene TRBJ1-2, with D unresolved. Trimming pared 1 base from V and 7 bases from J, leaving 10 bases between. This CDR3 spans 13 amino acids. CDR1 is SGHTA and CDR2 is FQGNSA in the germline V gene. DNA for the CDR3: TGTGCCAGCAGCTTAGGCCTTGGATTTGGCTACACCTTC. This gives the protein CASSLGLGFGYTF.

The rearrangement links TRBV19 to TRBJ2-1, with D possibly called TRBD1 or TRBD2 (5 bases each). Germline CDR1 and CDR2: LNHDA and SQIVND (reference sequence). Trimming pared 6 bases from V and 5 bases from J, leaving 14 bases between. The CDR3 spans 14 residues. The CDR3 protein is CASSRDLTHNEQFF. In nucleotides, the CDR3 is TGTGCCAGTAGCCGGGACCTGACCCACAATGAGCAGTTCTTC.

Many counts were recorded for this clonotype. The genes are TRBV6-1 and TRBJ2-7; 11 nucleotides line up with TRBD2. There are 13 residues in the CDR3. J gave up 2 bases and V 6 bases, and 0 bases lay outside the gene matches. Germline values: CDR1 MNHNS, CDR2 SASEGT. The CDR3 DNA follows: TGTGCCAGCAGGACTAGCGGGGCCTACGAGCAGTACTTC. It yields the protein CASRTSGAYEQYF.

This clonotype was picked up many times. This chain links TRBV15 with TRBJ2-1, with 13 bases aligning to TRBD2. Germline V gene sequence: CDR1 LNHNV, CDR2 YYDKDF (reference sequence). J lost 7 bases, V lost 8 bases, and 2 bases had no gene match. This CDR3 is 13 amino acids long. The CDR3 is CATEGLAGNEQFF. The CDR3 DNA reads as TGTGCCACCGAGGGACTAGCGGGAAATGAGCAGTTCTTC.

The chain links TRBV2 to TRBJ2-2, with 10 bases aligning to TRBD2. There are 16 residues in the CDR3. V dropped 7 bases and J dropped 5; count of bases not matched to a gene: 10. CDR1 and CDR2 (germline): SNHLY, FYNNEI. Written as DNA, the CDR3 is TGTGCCAGCAAGCTGCTAGCGGGAGAGGGGACCGGGGAGCTGTTTTTT. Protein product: CASKLLAGEGTGELFF.

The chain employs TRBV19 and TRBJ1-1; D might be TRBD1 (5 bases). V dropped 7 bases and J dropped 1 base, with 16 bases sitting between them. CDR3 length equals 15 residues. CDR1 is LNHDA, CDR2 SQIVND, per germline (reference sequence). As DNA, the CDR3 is TGTGCCAGTACCATTGCCGGGGGAACGAACACTGAAGCTTTCTTT. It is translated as CASTIAGGTNTEAFF. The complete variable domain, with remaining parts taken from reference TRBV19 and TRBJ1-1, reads DGGITQSPKYLFRKEGQNVTLSCEQNLNHDAMYWYRQDPGQGLRLIYYSQIVNDFQKGDIAEGYSVSREKKESFPLTVTSAQKNPTAFYLCASTIAGGTNTEAFFGQGTRLTVV.

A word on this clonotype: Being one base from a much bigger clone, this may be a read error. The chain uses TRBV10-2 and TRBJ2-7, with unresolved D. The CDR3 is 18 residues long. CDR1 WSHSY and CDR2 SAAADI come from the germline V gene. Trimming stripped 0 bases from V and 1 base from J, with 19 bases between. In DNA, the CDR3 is TGCGCCAGCAGTGAGTCCCCCTGGGTGGCGGTCGGTTCCTACGAGCAGTACTTC. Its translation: CASSESPWVAVGSYEQYF.

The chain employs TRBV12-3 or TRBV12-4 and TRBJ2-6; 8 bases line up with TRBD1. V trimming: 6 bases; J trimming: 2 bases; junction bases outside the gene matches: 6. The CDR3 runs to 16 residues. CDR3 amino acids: CASSPTGVAGANVLTF. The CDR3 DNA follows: TGTGCCAGCAGCCCGACAGGGGTGGCTGGGGCCAACGTCCTGACTTTC.

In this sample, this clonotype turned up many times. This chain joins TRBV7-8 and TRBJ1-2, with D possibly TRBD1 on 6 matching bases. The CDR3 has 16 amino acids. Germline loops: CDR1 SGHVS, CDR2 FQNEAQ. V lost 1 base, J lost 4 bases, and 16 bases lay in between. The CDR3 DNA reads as TGTGCCAGCAGCTTAGGGAGGGGGGGTTCGGCCTATGGCTACACCTTC. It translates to CASSLGRGGSAYGYTF.

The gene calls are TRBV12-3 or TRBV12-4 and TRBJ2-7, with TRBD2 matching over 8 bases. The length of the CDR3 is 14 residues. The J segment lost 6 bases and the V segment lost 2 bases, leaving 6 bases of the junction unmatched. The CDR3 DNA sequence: TGTGCCAGCAGTTTACTTGCGGGAGGAGGCGAGCAGTACTTC. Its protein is CASSLLAGGGEQYF.

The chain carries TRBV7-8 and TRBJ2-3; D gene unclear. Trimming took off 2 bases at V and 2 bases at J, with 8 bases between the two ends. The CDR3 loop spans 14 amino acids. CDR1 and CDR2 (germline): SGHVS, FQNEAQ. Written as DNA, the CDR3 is TGTGCCAGCAGCTTAAGGAGAGTCACAGATACGCAGTATTTT. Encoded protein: CASSLRRVTDTQYF.

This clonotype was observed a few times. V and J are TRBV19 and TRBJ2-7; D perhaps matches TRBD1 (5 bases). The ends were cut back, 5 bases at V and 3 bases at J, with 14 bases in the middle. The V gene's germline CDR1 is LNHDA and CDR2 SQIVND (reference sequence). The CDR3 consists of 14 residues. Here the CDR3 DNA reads TGTGCCAGTAGTCTCCGGACATATGGCTACGAGCAGTACTTC. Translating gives CASSLRTYGYEQYF.

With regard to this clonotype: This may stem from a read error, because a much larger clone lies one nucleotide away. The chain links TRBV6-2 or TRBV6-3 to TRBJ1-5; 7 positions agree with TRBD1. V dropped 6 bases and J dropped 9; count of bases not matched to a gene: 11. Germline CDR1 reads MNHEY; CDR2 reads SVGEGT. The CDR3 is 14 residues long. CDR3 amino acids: CASSRQGKGRPQHF. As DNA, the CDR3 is TGTGCCAGCAGCCGACAGGGTAAGGGTCGGCCCCAGCATTTT.

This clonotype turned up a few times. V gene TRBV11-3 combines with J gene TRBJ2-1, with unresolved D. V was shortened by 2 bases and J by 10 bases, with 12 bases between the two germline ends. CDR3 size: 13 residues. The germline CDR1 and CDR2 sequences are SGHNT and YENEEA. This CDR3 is CASSLSGLTEQFF. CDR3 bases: TGTGCCAGCAGCTTATCCGGTCTTACCGAGCAGTTCTTC.

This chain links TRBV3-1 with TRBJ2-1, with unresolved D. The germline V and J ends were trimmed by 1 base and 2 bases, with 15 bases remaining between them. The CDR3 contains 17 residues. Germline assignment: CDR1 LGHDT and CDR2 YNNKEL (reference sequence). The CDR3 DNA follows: TGTGCCAGCAGCCAAGGAAGGCTCCGCCCCCCCTACAATGAGCAGTTCTTC. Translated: CASSQGRLRPPYNEQFF.

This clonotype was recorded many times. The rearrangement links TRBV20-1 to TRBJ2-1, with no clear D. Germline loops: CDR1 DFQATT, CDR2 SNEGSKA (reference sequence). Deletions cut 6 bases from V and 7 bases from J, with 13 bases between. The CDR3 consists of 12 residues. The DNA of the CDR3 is TGCAGTGCGCCAGACCCTAGGAATGAGCAGTTCTTC. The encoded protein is CSAPDPRNEQFF.

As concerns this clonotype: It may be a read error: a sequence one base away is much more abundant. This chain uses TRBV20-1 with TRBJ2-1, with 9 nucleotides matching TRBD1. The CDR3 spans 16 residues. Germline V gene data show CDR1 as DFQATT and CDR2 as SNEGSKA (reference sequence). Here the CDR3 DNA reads TGCAGTGCTAGAGACCCACAGGGGGCACTCATCGATGAGCAGCTCTTC. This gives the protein CSARDPQGALIDEQLF.